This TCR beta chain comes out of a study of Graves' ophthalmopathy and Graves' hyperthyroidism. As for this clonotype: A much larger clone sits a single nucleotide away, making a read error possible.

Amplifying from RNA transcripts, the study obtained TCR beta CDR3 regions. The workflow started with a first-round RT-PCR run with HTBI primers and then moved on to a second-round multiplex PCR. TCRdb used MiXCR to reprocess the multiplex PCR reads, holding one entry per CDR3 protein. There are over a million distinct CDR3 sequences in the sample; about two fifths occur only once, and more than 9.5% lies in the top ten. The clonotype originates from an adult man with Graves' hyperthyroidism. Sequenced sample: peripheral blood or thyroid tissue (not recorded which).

CDR3 loop: CAITTGGYAGELFF. The CDR3 coding sequence is TGTGCCATCACCACAGGGGGCTACGCCGGGGAGCTGTTTTTT. The V and J genes are TRBV10-3 and TRBJ2-2, with TRBD1 identical over 9 bases. With V trimmed by 7 bases and J by 6 bases, 6 bases remained unmatched. Germline V gene lookup returns CDR1 ENHRY and CDR2 SYGVKD. The CDR3 covers 14 residues.